One and the same sample provided the 21 T cell receptor beta chains below, sequenced in a study of CD8 T cells in ankylosing spondylitis. In TCRdb, the 5' RACE reads were re-called with MiXCR into one record per CDR3 protein. The top ten hold about 4.2% of the sample, which has under 250,000 distinct CDR3 sequences, more than 25% seen once. Material for sequencing was blood, either unsorted or a sorted T cell fraction (not recorded which). These receptors were collected from a male donor with ankylosing spondylitis or in good health (not recorded which).

This chain connects TRBV27 to TRBJ2-1; D is undetermined. Germline values: CDR1 MNHEY, CDR2 SMNVEV (reference sequence). CDR3 length equals 13 residues. V dropped 5 bases and J dropped 4 bases, with 9 bases sitting between them. As DNA, the CDR3 is TGTGCCAGCAGTCCCTCAAGATACAATGAGCAGTTCTTC. Protein sequence: CASSPSRYNEQFF.

V gene TRBV5-1 combines with J gene TRBJ2-7, with D perhaps TRBD1 (6 bases). Germline-derived CDR1 and CDR2 are SGHRS and YFSETQ. Trimming removed 0 bases from V and 2 bases from J, with 9 bases in between. This CDR3 has 14 amino acids. The CDR3 here is CASSLDWGPYEQYF. The CDR3 DNA is TGCGCCAGCAGCTTGGATTGGGGGCCCTACGAGCAGTACTTC.

The V call is TRBV7-8, the J call TRBJ1-2; 8 bases match TRBD1. V trimming: 5 bases; J trimming: 2 bases; junction bases outside the gene matches: 10. The CDR3 is 16 residues long. Germline V gene data show CDR1 as SGHVS and CDR2 as FQNEAQ. The DNA of the CDR3 is TGTGCCAGCAGCCCCCGGCCCAGGGGGCGCAACTATGGCTACACCTTC. Its protein is CASSPRPRGRNYGYTF. Combining the CDR3 with reference TRBV7-8 and TRBJ1-2 gives the whole variable domain GAGVSQSPRYKVAKRGQDVALRCDPISGHVSLFWYQQALGQGPEFLTYFQNEAQLDKSGLPSDRFFAERPEGSVSTLKIQRTQQEDSAVYLCASSPRPRGRNYGYTFGSGTRLTVV.

The genes are TRBV20-1 and TRBJ1-2, with TRBD1 as a possible D gene (5 bases). The germline V and J ends were trimmed by 6 bases and 6 bases, with 14 bases remaining between them. The CDR3 is 12 residues long. Germline assignment: CDR1 DFQATT and CDR2 SNEGSKA (reference sequence). The CDR3 sequence: CSAQRGKNGYTF. In DNA form, the CDR3 reads TGCAGTGCCCAGCGGGGGAAAAATGGCTACACCTTC.

This clonotype was counted between two and nine times. A read error may account for a junction end that differs from germline. The chain uses TRBV7-7 and TRBJ2-5; D unresolved. The CDR3 consists of 14 residues. Germline V gene sequence: CDR1 SSHAT, CDR2 FNYEAQ (reference sequence). CDR3 loop: CASSFPGSAETQYF. The CDR3 region has the DNA TGTGCTAGCAGCTTTCCGGGTTCGGCAGAGACCCAGTACTTC.

CDR3 bases: TGTGCCAGCAGCTTAGCCCCCGGACAGAAGAATGGCTACACCTTC. This encodes CASSLAPGQKNGYTF. This chain links TRBV7-9 with TRBJ1-2; tentatively, D is TRBD1 (6 bases). Germline values: CDR1 SEHNR, CDR2 FQNEAQ (reference sequence). V was clipped by 0 bases and J by 6 bases, with 14 bases between them. CDR3 length equals 15 residues. Supplemented by reference TRBV7-9 and TRBJ1-2, the full variable domain reads DTGVSQNPRHKITKRGQNVTFRCDPISEHNRLYWYRQTLGQGPEFLTYFQNEAQLEKSRLLSDRFSAERPKGSFSTLEIQRTEQGDSAMYLCASSLAPGQKNGYTFGSGTRLTVV.

The genes are TRBV7-9 and TRBJ2-7; 10 bases fit TRBD2. Germline V gene data show CDR1 as SEHNR and CDR2 as FQNEAQ (reference sequence). There are 15 residues in the CDR3. Trimming cost V 2 bases and J 5 bases; bases outside gene matches: 6. The CDR3 spells CASSLSGGAIHEQYF. CDR3 DNA: TGTGCCAGCAGCTTAAGCGGGGGGGCCATCCACGAGCAGTACTTC.

CDR3: CASSLERGGRVTDTQYF. Written as DNA, the CDR3 is TGTGCCAGCAGCTTAGAGCGGGGGGGCAGAGTAACAGATACGCAGTATTTT. The V call is TRBV11-2, the J call TRBJ2-3; 9 bases match TRBD2. Looked up from germline, CDR1 is SGHAT and CDR2 is FQNNGV. The CDR3 totals 17 residues. J gave up 3 bases and V 0 bases, and 7 bases lay outside the gene matches.

J is TRBJ2-1 and V is TRBV5-6, with D perhaps TRBD2 (7 bases). CDR1 SGHDT and CDR2 YYEEEE come from the germline V gene. V lost 0 bases and J lost 6, with 13 bases in between. The CDR3 length is 15 residues. CDR3: CASSLGGGGLNEQFF. CDR3 DNA sequence: TGTGCCAGCAGCTTGGGGGGCGGGGGCCTCAATGAGCAGTTCTTC.

This clonotype occurred a few times. The J gene is TRBJ2-5, the V gene TRBV5-1, with TRBD1 as a possible D gene (6 bases). The CDR3 totals 14 residues. The V end lost 4 bases, the J end lost 5 bases, and 15 bases lay between the germline ends. CDR1 is SGHRS, CDR2 YFSETQ, per germline. Here the CDR3 DNA reads TGCGCCAGCAGCCCGAGGACAGCTGGGGAGACCCAGTACTTC. Amino acids: CASSPRTAGETQYF.

This chain uses TRBV5-1 with TRBJ2-1, with TRBD2 matching 14 bases. After removal of 2 bases from V and 7 bases from J, the junction contained 8 bases not matched to a gene. Germline CDR1 is SGHRS and CDR2 is YFSETQ. CDR3 length: 17 amino acids. CDR3 protein: CASSLQRLAGGLNEQFF. CDR3 DNA sequence: TGCGCCAGCAGCTTACAAAGACTAGCGGGGGGGCTTAATGAGCAGTTCTTC. Variable domain in full (rest from reference TRBV5-1 and TRBJ2-1): KAGVTQTPRYLIKTRGQQVTLSCSPISGHRSVSWYQQTPGQGLQFLFEYFSETQRNKGNFPGRFSGRQFSNSRSEMNVSTLELGDSALYLCASSLQRLAGGLNEQFFGPGTRLTVL.

In DNA, the CDR3 is TGCGCCAGCGGCCTAGGGACAGATACGCAGTATTTT. Amino acid sequence: CASGLGTDTQYF. This chain uses TRBV5-1 with TRBJ2-3; the D is unclear. V gave up 7 bases and J gave up 3 bases, with 9 bases separating them. The germline V gene encodes CDR1 SGHRS and CDR2 YFSETQ. The CDR3 contains 12 residues.

The rearrangement links TRBV20-1 to TRBJ1-3; no reliable D call. The V end lost 1 base, the J end lost 7 bases, and 11 bases lay between the germline ends. The CDR3 has 13 amino acids. Germline CDR1 DFQATT, CDR2 SNEGSKA (reference sequence). The CDR3, as DNA: TGCAGTGCTAGAGGCGCGGGGTCGAACACCATATATTTT. It yields the protein CSARGAGSNTIYF.

This clonotype turned up a few times. This chain connects TRBV20-1 to TRBJ1-5; D is ambiguous. The CDR3 length is 13 residues. V was pared by 3 bases and J by 5 bases, with 11 bases between. Germline-derived CDR1 and CDR2 are DFQATT and SNEGSKA (reference sequence). CDR3 loop: CSARRGVDQPQHF. The CDR3 nucleotides read TGCAGTGCTAGGCGTGGGGTTGATCAGCCCCAGCATTTT.

This clonotype was seen only a few times. This sequence joins TRBV7-9 and TRBJ1-1, with no clear D. Trimming took 5 bases from V and 5 from J, leaving 21 bases between them. Germline V gene data show CDR1 as SEHNR and CDR2 as FQNEAQ (reference sequence). The length of the CDR3 is 16 residues. The CDR3 here is CASSPPIVVSGTEAFF. The CDR3 nucleotides read TGTGCCAGCAGCCCACCAATCGTCGTATCGGGGACTGAAGCTTTCTTT. Complete variable domain (other parts from reference TRBV7-9 and TRBJ1-1): DTGVSQNPRHKITKRGQNVTFRCDPISEHNRLYWYRQTLGQGPEFLTYFQNEAQLEKSRLLSDRFSAERPKGSFSTLEIQRTEQGDSAMYLCASSPPIVVSGTEAFFGQGTRLTVV.

The genes are TRBV5-6 and TRBJ2-7; TRBD1 matches at 7 bases. The CDR3 sequence is 14 residues long. The junction had 8 bases not matched to a gene; V was cut back by 5 bases and J by 3 bases. Germline assignment: CDR1 SGHDT and CDR2 YYEEEE. DNA for the CDR3: TGTGCCAGCAGTAGGACACAGGGGTACTACGAGCAGTACTTC. Translating gives CASSRTQGYYEQYF. Full variable domain (remainder filled in from reference TRBV5-6 and TRBJ2-7): DAGVTQSPTHLIKTRGQQVTLRCSPKSGHDTVSWYQQALGQGPQFIFQYYEEEERQRGNFPDRFSGHQFPNYSSELNVNALLLGDSALYLCASSRTQGYYEQYFGPGTRLTVT.

This clonotype was counted only a few times. J is TRBJ2-1 and V is TRBV11-1; TRBD2 matches 7 bases. V lost 4 bases and J lost 4; bases outside the gene matches: 16. Germline V gene lookup returns CDR1 SGHAT and CDR2 FQDESV (reference sequence). The CDR3 is 18 amino acids. CDR3 loop: CASSSRWLGGGGYNEQFF. DNA for the CDR3: TGTGCCAGCAGCTCCCGCTGGCTGGGAGGCGGGGGTTACAATGAGCAGTTCTTC.

This chain connects TRBV12-3 or TRBV12-4 to TRBJ1-4, with D hard to call. The CDR3 has 14 amino acids. V was shortened by 1 base and J by 5 bases, with 8 bases between the two germline ends. DNA for the CDR3: TGTGCCAGCAGTTTAGGGTCGGGGAATGAAAAACTGTTTTTT. It specifies CASSLGSGNEKLFF.

This clonotype has only a few counts. The rearrangement joins TRBV27 to TRBJ2-7, with D perhaps TRBD2 (6 bases). CDR1 is MNHEY and CDR2 is SMNVEV in the germline V gene (reference sequence). This CDR3 region has 12 residues. V was pared by 8 bases and J by 0 bases, with 8 bases between. This chain's CDR3 is CASGGTSYEQYF. The CDR3 DNA is TGTGCCAGCGGCGGGACCTCCTACGAGCAGTACTTC.

The J gene is TRBJ1-1, the V gene TRBV12-3 or TRBV12-4; TRBD1 might be the D (6 bases). V was trimmed by 8 bases and J by 0 bases, leaving 25 bases between them. This CDR3 spans 18 amino acids. CDR3 nucleotide sequence: TGTGCCAGCGTCGAAACAGGGACGTATCCTACGATGAACACTGAAGCTTTCTTT. Amino acids: CASVETGTYPTMNTEAFF.

In this sample, this clonotype turned up many times. The CDR3, as DNA: TGTGCCAGCAGCACCCGGACAGGGGACAATGAGCAGTTCTTC. Translating gives CASSTRTGDNEQFF. The chain has TRBV7-9 and TRBJ2-1; TRBD1 matches 9 bases. The CDR3 covers 14 residues. J was trimmed by 5 bases and V by 5 bases; bases with no gene match: 4. The germline V gene has CDR1 SEHNR and CDR2 FQNEAQ (reference sequence).